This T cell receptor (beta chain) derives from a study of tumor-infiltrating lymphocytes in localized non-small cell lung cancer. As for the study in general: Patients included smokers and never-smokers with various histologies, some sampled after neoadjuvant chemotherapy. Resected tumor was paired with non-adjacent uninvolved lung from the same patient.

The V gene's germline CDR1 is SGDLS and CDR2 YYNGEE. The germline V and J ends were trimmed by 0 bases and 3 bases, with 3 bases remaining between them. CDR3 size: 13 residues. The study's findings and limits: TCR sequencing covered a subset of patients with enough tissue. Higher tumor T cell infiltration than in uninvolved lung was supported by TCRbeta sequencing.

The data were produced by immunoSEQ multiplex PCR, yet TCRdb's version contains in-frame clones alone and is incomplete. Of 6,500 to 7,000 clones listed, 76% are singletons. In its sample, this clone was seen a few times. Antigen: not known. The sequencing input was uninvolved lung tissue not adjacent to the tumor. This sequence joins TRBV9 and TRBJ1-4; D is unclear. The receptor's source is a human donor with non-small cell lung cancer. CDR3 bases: TGTGCCAGCAGCGTAGGTCCTAATGAAAAACTGTTTTTT. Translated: CASSVGPNEKLFF.